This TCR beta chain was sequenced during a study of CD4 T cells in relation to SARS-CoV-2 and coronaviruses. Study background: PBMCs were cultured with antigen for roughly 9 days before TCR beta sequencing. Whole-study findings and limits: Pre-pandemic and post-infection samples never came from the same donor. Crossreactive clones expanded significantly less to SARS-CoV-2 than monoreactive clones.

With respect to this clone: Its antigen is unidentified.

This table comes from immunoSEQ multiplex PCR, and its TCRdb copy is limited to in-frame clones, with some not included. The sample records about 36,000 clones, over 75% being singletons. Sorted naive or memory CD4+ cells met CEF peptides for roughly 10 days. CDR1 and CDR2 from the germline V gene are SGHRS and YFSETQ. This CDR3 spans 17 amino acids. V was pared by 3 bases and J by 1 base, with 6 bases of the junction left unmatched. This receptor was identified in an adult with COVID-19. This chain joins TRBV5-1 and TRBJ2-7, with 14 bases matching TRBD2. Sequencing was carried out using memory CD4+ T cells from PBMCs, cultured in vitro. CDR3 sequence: CASSYGTSGSSSYEQYF. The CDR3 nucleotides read TGCGCCAGCAGCTACGGGACTAGCGGGAGTTCGTCCTACGAGCAGTACTTC. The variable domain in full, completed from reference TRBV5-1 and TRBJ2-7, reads KAGVTQTPRYLIKTRGQQVTLSCSPISGHRSVSWYQQTPGQGLQFLFEYFSETQRNKGNFPGRFSGRQFSNSRSEMNVSTLELGDSALYLCASSYGTSGSSSYEQYFGPGTRLTVT.